These 25 T cell receptor beta chains were all obtained from the same sample, sequenced in a study of blood T cells in healthy people across ages. Using a J-beta primer mix together with a sample-barcoded 5' primer, a second PCR was run for roughly 7 to 11 cycles. One entry per CDR3 protein, called by TCRdb with MiXCR from the 5' RACE reads. The sample includes nearly 1 million distinct CDR3 sequences, approximately 50% of them seen just once. What was sequenced was blood. The receptor source for this set is a woman aged 60 to 75 in good health.

This clonotype came up a few times. The chain employs TRBV7-2 and TRBJ2-1; possible D gene TRBD2, 5 bases. Between the trimmed V and J ends, which lost 3 bases and 7 bases, there was a span of 16 bases. CDR1 and CDR2 from the germline V gene are SGHTA and FQGNSA. The CDR3 spans 15 residues. CDR3 nucleotide sequence: TGTGCCAGCAGCTTGAGCGGAAACCAATTTAATGAGCAGTTCTTC. Its translation is CASSLSGNQFNEQFF.

The chain joins TRBV7-2 to TRBJ1-1; perhaps TRBD1 as D (5 bases). Germline CDR1 and CDR2: SGHTA and FQGNSA. The CDR3 is made up of 17 amino acids. The V end lost 4 bases, the J end lost 0 bases, and 18 bases lay between the germline ends. The CDR3 here is CASSSPPRDPMNTEAFF. DNA for the CDR3: TGTGCCAGCAGCTCCCCACCCAGGGATCCCATGAACACTGAAGCTTTCTTT.

The genes are TRBV7-2 and TRBJ2-3; D is unclear. The CDR3 is 15 amino acids. Looked up from germline, CDR1 is SGHTA and CDR2 is FQGNSA. V lost 2 bases and J 0 bases, leaving 9 bases between the germline ends. The CDR3 bases are TGTGCCAGCAGCTTAAACCCAGCGAGCACAGATACGCAGTATTTT. It encodes CASSLNPASTDTQYF. The full variable domain, completed using reference TRBV7-2 and TRBJ2-3, is GAGVSQSPSNKVTEKGKDVELRCDPISGHTALYWYRQSLGQGLEFLIYFQGNSAPDKSGLPSDRFSAERTGGSVSTLTIQRTQQEDSAVYLCASSLNPASTDTQYFGPGTRLTVL.

This clonotype has more than one count but fewer than ten. This rearrangement joins TRBV7-9 to TRBJ2-7; a weak D match, TRBD2 (6 bases). Per germline, CDR1 SEHNR and CDR2 FQNEAQ (reference sequence). Deletions cut 3 bases from V and 6 bases from J, with 9 bases between. The CDR3 consists of 12 residues. The CDR3 sequence is CASSFSGLEQYF. The CDR3 DNA follows: TGTGCCAGCAGCTTTAGCGGTCTCGAGCAGTACTTC.

The gene calls are TRBV30 and TRBJ1-6; 8 bases fit TRBD1. The CDR3 totals 15 residues. Germline V gene lookup returns CDR1 GTSNPN and CDR2 SVGIG (reference sequence). The J segment lost 11 bases and the V segment lost 4 bases, leaving 13 bases of the junction unmatched. The CDR3 DNA is TGTGCCTGGACTTGGAGTTCAGGGGGCAAGGCACCCCTCCACTTT. Protein sequence: CAWTWSSGGKAPLHF.

As DNA, the CDR3 is TGCGCCAGCAGCTTGACTCGCAGGGGGCTAAGCTCCTACAATGAGCAGTTCTTC. Protein: CASSLTRRGLSSYNEQFF. The chain carries TRBV5-1 and TRBJ2-1, with TRBD1 matching 8 bases. The CDR3 is 18 amino acids. Germline trimming cut 1 base from V and 0 bases from J; bases unmatched to any gene: 9. Germline V gene lookup returns CDR1 SGHRS and CDR2 YFSETQ.

The J gene is TRBJ2-1, the V gene TRBV27; D call uncertain. The V and J ends lost 6 bases and 8 bases respectively, with 14 bases between them. Germline loops: CDR1 MNHEY, CDR2 SMNVEV (reference sequence). The CDR3 covers 13 residues. CDR3 sequence reads: CASRFMGAYEQFF. For the CDR3, the DNA is TGTGCCAGCAGGTTTATGGGTGCGTATGAGCAGTTCTTC.

This clonotype came up a few times. DNA of the CDR3: TGCGCCAGCAGCTTGAACGGAGCGATTACTCGACTAGCGGGAGGTGAAAACATTCAGTACTTC. Amino acids: CASSLNGAITRLAGGENIQYF. The gene calls are TRBV5-1 and TRBJ2-4; 13 bases are shared with TRBD2. After removal of 1 base from V and 5 bases from J, the junction contained 18 bases not matched to a gene. The germline V gene has CDR1 SGHRS and CDR2 YFSETQ. The CDR3 totals 21 residues.

CDR3: CASSSQRLAVVYEQFF. CDR3 in DNA: TGTGCCAGCAGCTCGCAACGGCTAGCGGTGGTCTATGAGCAGTTCTTC. This sequence joins TRBV7-6 and TRBJ2-1; TRBD2 matches at 7 bases. The CDR3 totals 16 residues. Looked up from germline, CDR1 is SGHVS and CDR2 is FNYEAQ. With 4 bases clipped from V and 8 bases from J, the junction kept 14 bases outside the gene matches.

The sample holds a few counts of this clonotype. V usage is TRBV28 and J usage is TRBJ2-7; TRBD2 matches 7 bases. J lost 0 bases, V lost 7 bases, and 6 bases had no gene match. There are 14 residues in the CDR3. Germline V lookup: CDR1 MDHEN, CDR2 SYDVKM. In nucleotides, the CDR3 is TGTGCCAGCACCGCCGGGGGGACCTCCTACGAGCAGTACTTC. Amino acids: CASTAGGTSYEQYF.

V gene TRBV20-1 combines with J gene TRBJ2-7, with TRBD2 as a possible D gene (5 bases). Germline V gene sequence: CDR1 DFQATT, CDR2 SNEGSKA (reference sequence). Trimming shortened V by 3 bases and J by 4 bases, and 16 bases separated the two germline ends. The CDR3 extends over 14 amino acids. CDR3 sequence: CSASRVRRAYEQYF. The DNA of the CDR3 is TGCAGTGCTAGTCGGGTCAGGCGGGCTTACGAGCAGTACTTC.

V is TRBV27 and J is TRBJ2-5, with 8 positions matching TRBD1. CDR1 and CDR2 (germline): MNHEY, SMNVEV (reference sequence). The CDR3 sequence is 15 residues long. Trimming took 6 bases from V and 5 from J; bases not matched to a gene: 11. CDR3 loop: CASSLRPGGAETQYF. CDR3 nucleotides: TGTGCCAGCAGCCTCAGGCCAGGGGGCGCGGAGACCCAGTACTTC.

The chain recombines TRBV7-9 with TRBJ2-1; unclear D gene. Germline CDR1 and CDR2: SEHNR and FQNEAQ (reference sequence). The V end was cut by 0 bases, the J end by 1 base, with 4 bases between. CDR3 length: 14 amino acids. The CDR3 DNA follows: TGTGCCAGCAGCTTAGCCATTTCCTACAATGAGCAGTTCTTC. Its translation is CASSLAISYNEQFF.

This clonotype was counted a single time. This chain uses TRBV5-1 with TRBJ2-2; TRBD2 is a possible D gene (6 bases). This CDR3 spans 15 amino acids. Germline CDR1 and CDR2: SGHRS and YFSETQ. Trimming cost V 0 bases and J 7 bases, with 13 bases left between them. CDR3 nucleotide sequence: TGCGCCAGCAGCTTGGCCGGGGGTGACGTCGGGGAGCTGTTTTTT. It specifies CASSLAGGDVGELFF.

The rearrangement links TRBV10-3 to TRBJ2-3; no clear D gene. This CDR3 comprises 16 residues. The germline V gene has CDR1 ENHRY and CDR2 SYGVKD. V lost 1 base and J 2 bases, leaving 13 bases between the germline ends. This CDR3 is CAISEFGLAVTDTQYF. CDR3 coding DNA: TGTGCCATCAGTGAGTTCGGATTAGCAGTCACAGATACGCAGTATTTT.

This chain links TRBV5-6 with TRBJ2-3; possible D gene TRBD1, 5 bases. This CDR3 is built from 13 residues. Per the germline V gene, CDR1 is SGHDT and CDR2 is YYEEEE. V was pared by 3 bases and J by 7 bases, with 12 bases between. This CDR3 is CASSYVGEYTQYF. CDR3 bases: TGTGCCAGCAGCTATGTAGGGGAATATACGCAGTATTTT.

The CDR3 DNA is TGCGCCAGCAGCCAAGATGTAGGAACTCGCTACGAGCAGTACTTC. Its protein product is CASSQDVGTRYEQYF. The chain is built from TRBV4-1 and TRBJ2-5; no clear D gene. The J call may be incorrect, as the DNA end agrees better with TRBJ2-7. Germline V gene sequence: CDR1 MGHRA, CDR2 YSYEKL. This CDR3 region has 15 residues.

This sequence joins TRBV7-2 and TRBJ2-4; D possibly corresponds to TRBD1 (5 bases). The J call is doubtful: the DNA matches TRBJ2-7 better. The CDR3 length is 14 residues. Germline V gene data show CDR1 as SGHTA and CDR2 as FQGNSA. The CDR3 DNA reads as TGTGCCAGCAGCTTAAACCAGGGTTCGGGCGAGCAGTACTTC. Translation: CASSLNQGSGEQYF.

This clonotype was counted only a few times. The V and J genes are TRBV29-1 and TRBJ2-7; 7 bases match TRBD2. The CDR3 is 13 residues long. Germline values: CDR1 SQVTM, CDR2 ANQGSEA. Losses at the gene ends were 5 bases for V and 3 bases for J; bases not matched to a gene: 7. The CDR3 spells CSVLAVIDYEQYF. The CDR3 DNA reads as TGCAGCGTTCTAGCGGTGATAGACTACGAGCAGTACTTC.

The chain joins TRBV18 to TRBJ2-7; D is ambiguous. The CDR3 extends over 16 amino acids. Trimming took 2 bases from V and 2 from J, leaving 16 bases between them. Germline V lookup: CDR1 KGHSH, CDR2 LQKENI. CDR3 region: CASSPKNLNGAYEQYF. Here the CDR3 DNA reads TGTGCCAGCTCACCAAAAAACCTCAATGGAGCCTACGAGCAGTACTTC.

The rearrangement links TRBV6-5 to TRBJ1-1; D remains unclear. The germline V gene has CDR1 MNHEY and CDR2 SVGAGI. V was trimmed by 0 bases and J by 6 bases, leaving 14 bases between them. The CDR3 has 15 amino acids. The DNA of the CDR3 is TGTGCCAGCAGTTACTCGAGAGGGAACTGGGCTGAAGCTTTCTTT. Translated, it gives CASSYSRGNWAEAFF.

The chain links TRBV7-8 to TRBJ2-1; D is undetermined. Germline V CDR1 and CDR2: SGHVS, FQNEAQ. The V end lost 5 bases, the J end lost 4 bases, and 12 bases lay between the germline ends. The CDR3 is made up of 14 amino acids. The CDR3 nucleotides read TGTGCCAGCAGCCGGACCTGGTTTTACAATGAGCAGTTCTTC. The encoded protein is CASSRTWFYNEQFF.

This clonotype was counted once. The rearrangement uses TRBV28 and TRBJ2-7; perhaps D is TRBD1 or TRBD2 (6 bases each). V was pared by 6 bases and J by 9 bases, with 18 bases between. This CDR3 region has 13 residues. Per the germline V gene, CDR1 is MDHEN and CDR2 is SYDVKM. The CDR3 DNA follows: TGTGCCAGCAGCCGGGGGACATTTCAGGCGCAGTACTTC. This sequence encodes CASSRGTFQAQYF.

The V gene is TRBV20-1, the J gene TRBJ2-3; a possible D gene is TRBD2 (6 bases). Trimming cost V 6 bases and J 2 bases, with 24 bases left between them. This CDR3 is 17 amino acids long. The V gene's germline CDR1 is DFQATT and CDR2 SNEGSKA (reference sequence). The CDR3 DNA reads as TGCAGTGCCGTCGGACGCTTCGGGAGAGGCCCCACAGATACGCAGTATTTT. Amino acid sequence: CSAVGRFGRGPTDTQYF.

The chain couples TRBV10-3 to TRBJ2-1; TRBD2 is a possible D gene (6 bases). Germline-derived CDR1 and CDR2 are ENHRY and SYGVKD. The CDR3 contains 15 residues. V lost 3 bases, J lost 5 bases, and 14 bases lay in between. The CDR3 region has the DNA TGTGCCATCAGTGATAATAGCGGCTTAAACAATGAGCAGTTCTTC. It codes for CAISDNSGLNNEQFF.